The 9 T cell receptor beta chains presented below share a single source sample, sequenced in a study of human T cells and chemical hapten exposure. MiXCR, run by TCRdb on the RACE reads, gives a single entry per CDR3 protein. The table lists just under 65,000 distinct CDR3 sequences, approximately 9.9% of them singletons. Stated time point: patch test 3, about 24 weeks after DPC sensitization. Documented treatment: therapeutic diphenylcyclopropenone sensitization with weekly scalp DPC. The sequencing here drew on whole blood, taken in connection with sensitization to the hapten diphenylcyclopropenone (DPC). These receptors all stem from a woman in her thirties with alopecia areata. Some clones in this sample may be carry-over from other donors' samples.

The chain recombines TRBV13 with TRBJ2-6, with 8 nucleotides matching TRBD2. The trim removed 5 bases at V and 2 bases at J, leaving 2 bases unmatched. Germline CDR1 and CDR2: PRHDT and FYEKMQ (reference sequence). The CDR3 loop spans 15 amino acids. The CDR3 region has the DNA TGTGCCAGCAGCCCCGGGGGGGCTGGGGCCAACGTCCTGACTTTC. Translation gives CASSPGGAGANVLTF.

This clonotype occurred many times. DNA for the CDR3: TGCGCCAGCAGTGTGCAGCGGGCGAACACCGGGGAGCTGTTTTTT. Translated, it gives CASSVQRANTGELFF. V usage is TRBV5-1 and J usage is TRBJ2-2; D is possibly TRBD2 (6 bases). Germline lookup yields CDR1 SGHRS and CDR2 YFSETQ. V dropped 5 bases and J dropped 0 bases, with 11 bases sitting between them. The CDR3 is 15 amino acids. The variable domain in full, with the rest retrieved from reference TRBV5-1 and TRBJ2-2, is KAGVTQTPRYLIKTRGQQVTLSCSPISGHRSVSWYQQTPGQGLQFLFEYFSETQRNKGNFPGRFSGRQFSNSRSEMNVSTLELGDSALYLCASSVQRANTGELFFGEGSRLTVL.

This clonotype appeared many times. The chain uses TRBV6-5 and TRBJ1-2, with TRBD1 as a possible D gene (6 bases). The CDR3 length is 13 residues. Germline V CDR1 and CDR2: MNHEY, SVGAGI. The germline V and J ends were trimmed by 4 bases and 7 bases, with 13 bases remaining between them. For the CDR3, the DNA is TGTGCCAGCAGTTCTTTACAGGGAGGTGGCTACACCTTC. Its protein is CASSSLQGGGYTF.

The chain links TRBV12-3 or TRBV12-4 to TRBJ1-5, with D unresolved. V lost 6 bases and J 6 bases, leaving 24 bases between the germline ends. The CDR3 totals 17 residues. The CDR3 coding sequence is TGTGCCAGCAGCTTTGATCGAGGAGGGATGGTTGGTCAGCCCCAGCATTTT. Translating gives CASSFDRGGMVGQPQHF.

CDR3 bases: TGTGCCAGCAGCCGAAGACGCTCTTCTTGGGTCACCCTCACCGGGGAGCTGTTTTTT. It codes for CASSRRRSSWVTLTGELFF. The chain is built from TRBV3-1 and TRBJ2-2; D is undetermined. The germline gives CDR1 LGHDT, CDR2 YNNKEL (reference sequence). V shed 4 bases and J shed 4 bases, with 25 bases lying between them. The CDR3 has 19 residues.

In this sample, this clonotype turned up once. A clone one base away is much larger, so this may be a read error. The rearrangement joins TRBV3-1 to TRBJ2-1; 10 nucleotides agree with TRBD2. V lost 4 bases to trimming and J lost 9 bases; unmatched junction nucleotides: 9. This CDR3 has 15 amino acids. CDR1 LGHDT and CDR2 YNNKEL come from the germline V gene (reference sequence). This chain's CDR3 is CASSPISGGASEQFF. CDR3 nucleotide sequence: TGTGCCAGCAGCCCCATAAGCGGGGGGGCCAGTGAGCAGTTCTTC.

There are a few counts of this clonotype. The chain employs TRBV4-2 and TRBJ2-3, with 8 bases lining up with TRBD1. V was clipped by 0 bases and J by 0 bases; unmatched bases: 5. This CDR3 has 17 residues. CDR1 is LGHNA and CDR2 is YNFKEQ in the germline V gene. This CDR3 is CASSQDQTGDSTDTQYF. For the CDR3, the DNA is TGTGCCAGCAGCCAAGACCAGACAGGGGATAGCACAGATACGCAGTATTTT.

This clonotype was observed a handful of times. The V call is TRBV5-4, the J call TRBJ2-2; D is uncertain. The V end was cut by 4 bases, the J end by 1 base, with 11 bases between. Germline V lookup: CDR1 SGHNT, CDR2 YYREEE (reference sequence). This CDR3 contains 15 residues. For the CDR3, the DNA is TGTGCCAGCAGCGCTACCCCAAGGAACACCGGGGAGCTGTTTTTT. This sequence encodes CASSATPRNTGELFF.

The V call is TRBV29-1, the J call TRBJ2-7; no firm D call. From germline, CDR1 is SQVTM and CDR2 ANQGSEA. V dropped 4 bases and J dropped 2 bases, with 9 bases sitting between them. The CDR3 covers 12 residues. This CDR3 reads CSVGVGPYEQYF. The CDR3 nucleotides read TGCAGCGTTGGTGTTGGGCCCTACGAGCAGTACTTC.